The 21 T cell receptor beta chains below all came from one sample that was sequenced in a study of technical replicates of blood from a handful of donors. Using immunoSEQ multiplex PCR, the repertoire was profiled, and TCRdb retains in-frame clones only, with some absent. The sample consists of roughly 76,000 clones, 85% to 95% of them appearing once. The specimen sequenced was T cells isolated from PBMCs. These TCRs come from a human donor in good health.

The chain combines TRBV9 with TRBJ2-1; D is unclear. The CDR3 is made up of 12 amino acids. Trimming cost V 4 bases and J 9 bases, with 11 bases left between them. Germline CDR1 reads SGDLS; CDR2 reads YYNGEE. The CDR3 DNA sequence: TGTGCCAGCAGCAGTAGTAGAGGTGAGCAGTTCTTC. Protein sequence: CASSSSRGEQFF.

This clone was seen only once. The chain has TRBV27 and TRBJ1-4, with D perhaps matching TRBD1 (6 bases). Germline CDR1 reads MNHEY; CDR2 reads SMNVEV (reference sequence). Trimming cost V 1 base and J 5 bases, with 11 bases left between them. The CDR3 sequence is 15 residues long. The CDR3 nucleotides read TGTGCCAGCAGTTTATTCCCGGGACAAAATGAAAAACTGTTTTTT. It specifies CASSLFPGQNEKLFF.

The chain couples TRBV28 to TRBJ1-4, with D maybe TRBD1 (6 bases). The V end was cut by 6 bases, the J end by 3 bases, with 14 bases between. Germline CDR1 and CDR2: MDHEN and SYDVKM. CDR3 length: 15 residues. The CDR3 coding sequence is TGTGCCAGCAGGAGTCAGACAGGATCTAATGAAAAACTGTTTTTT. It is translated as CASRSQTGSNEKLFF.

V and J are TRBV5-1 and TRBJ2-7, with D possibly being TRBD1 (5 bases). Per germline, CDR1 SGHRS and CDR2 YFSETQ. This CDR3 is built from 13 residues. V lost 1 base and J 2 bases, leaving 7 bases between the germline ends. CDR3 bases: TGCGCCAGCAGCTTGCAGGGAACCTACGAGCAGTACTTC. The encoded protein is CASSLQGTYEQYF.

The chain joins TRBV6-6 to TRBJ2-7; 10 bases agree with TRBD2. The CDR3 loop spans 15 amino acids. CDR1 is MNHNY, CDR2 SVGAGI, per germline (reference sequence). V gave up 5 bases and J gave up 1 base; unmatched junction bases: 5. The DNA of the CDR3 is TGTGCCAGCAGTGAGGGACTAGCGACTTCCTACGAGCAGTACTTC. Residues: CASSEGLATSYEQYF.

This clone showed up just a few times. The CDR3, as DNA: TGTGCCAGCAGTGAAGGCAGCGGGGACTACGAGCAGTACTTC. Amino acid sequence: CASSEGSGDYEQYF. The chain is built from TRBV25-1 and TRBJ2-7; 7 bases match TRBD2. Trimming took 2 bases from V and 3 from J; bases not matched to a gene: 4. Germline CDR1 and CDR2: MGHDK and SYGVNS. This CDR3 has 14 residues.

DNA for the CDR3: TGTGCCAGCAGAACCGGGACAGACTTCTACGAGCAGTACTTC. Translating it yields CASRTGTDFYEQYF. The chain joins TRBV6-1 to TRBJ2-7; 7 bases align to TRBD1. Germline V gene sequence: CDR1 MNHNS, CDR2 SASEGT. V was pared by 6 bases and J by 3 bases, with 8 bases of the junction left unmatched. The CDR3 has 14 residues.

This clone showed up just once. CDR3 in amino acids: CASSILGAYEQYF. The CDR3 nucleotides read TGTGCCAGCAGCATACTCGGGGCCTACGAGCAGTACTTC. The gene calls are TRBV6-5 and TRBJ2-7; maybe TRBD2 (5 bases). Trimming removed 6 bases at V and 2 bases at J, with 11 bases between. The CDR3 has 13 residues. The germline CDR1 and CDR2 sequences are MNHEY and SVGAGI.

The chain employs TRBV5-1 and TRBJ1-4; a possible D gene is TRBD1 (6 bases). V was cut by 2 bases and J by 3 bases, with 14 bases left in between. The CDR3 length is 16 residues. Germline-derived CDR1 and CDR2 are SGHRS and YFSETQ. CDR3 amino acids: CASSLRWTAPNEKLFF. In DNA, the CDR3 is TGCGCCAGCAGCTTACGATGGACAGCCCCTAATGAAAAACTGTTTTTT.

This clone has only one observation. This rearrangement joins TRBV5-6 to TRBJ2-2, with 7 positions matching TRBD2. CDR1 is SGHDT and CDR2 is YYEEEE in the germline V gene. Germline trimming cut 2 bases from V and 6 bases from J; bases unmatched to any gene: 7. CDR3 length: 15 amino acids. The CDR3 region is CASSFSRDYPGELFF. CDR3 DNA: TGTGCCAGCAGCTTCAGCCGGGACTACCCCGGGGAGCTGTTTTTT. Drawing the rest from reference TRBV5-6 and TRBJ2-2, the complete variable domain is DAGVTQSPTHLIKTRGQQVTLRCSPKSGHDTVSWYQQALGQGPQFIFQYYEEEERQRGNFPDRFSGHQFPNYSSELNVNALLLGDSALYLCASSFSRDYPGELFFGEGSRLTVL.

The rearrangement links TRBV9 to TRBJ1-4; D perhaps matches TRBD1 (5 bases). V was clipped by 0 bases and J by 4 bases, with 13 bases between them. The CDR3 runs to 16 residues. Germline CDR1 and CDR2: SGDLS and YYNGEE. The CDR3 nucleotides are TGTGCCAGCAGCGTAGAAACGGGGAGGGGTAATGAAAAACTGTTTTTT. Its translation: CASSVETGRGNEKLFF.

The chain is built from TRBV25-1 and TRBJ1-1, with TRBD1 matching 8 bases. The CDR3 totals 14 residues. Germline CDR1 and CDR2: MGHDK and SYGVNS. V shed 1 base and J 4 bases; nucleotides not matched to a gene: 2. The CDR3 reads CASSESGGGTEAFF. The CDR3 region has the DNA TGTGCCAGCAGTGAATCAGGGGGCGGCACTGAAGCTTTCTTT.

This clone was seen just once. This chain links TRBV4-2 with TRBJ2-7; 11 nucleotides align to TRBD2. The CDR3 is made up of 15 amino acids. V was pared by 1 base and J by 6 bases, with 5 bases of the junction left unmatched. Looked up from germline, CDR1 is LGHNA and CDR2 is YNFKEQ. The CDR3: CASSQVSGRAPEQYF. The CDR3 nucleotides read TGTGCCAGCAGCCAAGTTAGCGGGAGGGCCCCCGAGCAGTACTTC.

V is TRBV11-2 and J is TRBJ2-1; 7 nucleotides match TRBD2. The CDR3 extends over 14 amino acids. V lost 4 bases, J lost 4 bases, and 4 bases stayed unmatched. Per germline, CDR1 SGHAT and CDR2 FQNNGV. The CDR3 nucleotides are TGTGCCAGCAGCTCCGGGAGGTTATACAATGAGCAGTTCTTC. Translation: CASSSGRLYNEQFF. Full variable domain (remainder filled in from reference TRBV11-2 and TRBJ2-1): EAGVAQSPRYKIIEKRQSVAFWCNPISGHATLYWYQQILGQGPKLLIQFQNNGVVDDSQLPKDRFSAERLKGVDSTLKIQPAKLEDSAVYLCASSSGRLYNEQFFGPGTRLTVL.

The chain recombines TRBV15 with TRBJ1-2; D is perhaps TRBD1 (5 bases). Looked up from germline, CDR1 is LNHNV and CDR2 is YYDKDF (reference sequence). V gave up 5 bases and J gave up 5 bases, with 15 bases separating them. The CDR3 contains 14 residues. The CDR3 DNA reads TGTGCCACCAGCGGTCCCGGGACTGCATATGGCTACACCTTC. As protein: CATSGPGTAYGYTF.

This clone was seen once. The V gene is TRBV12-5, the J gene TRBJ2-7, with a possible D match to TRBD1 (6 bases). Trimming removed 6 bases from V and 3 bases from J, with 18 bases in between. Germline V gene lookup returns CDR1 LGHNT and CDR2 FRNRAP. This CDR3 has 15 amino acids. In DNA, the CDR3 is TGTGCTAGTGGCCCTTCGACCGGGACAATCTACGAGCAGTACTTC. This translates into CASGPSTGTIYEQYF.

CDR3 in DNA: TGTGCCAGCAGTCCCCCGGGTGCCGAAAAACTGTTTTTT. Translation: CASSPPGAEKLFF. The chain employs TRBV6-6 and TRBJ1-4; the D is unclear. V shed 5 bases and J shed 8 bases, with 12 bases lying between them. From germline, CDR1 is MNHNY and CDR2 SVGAGI (reference sequence). The CDR3 loop spans 13 amino acids.

The V and J genes are TRBV10-1 and TRBJ1-1; TRBD1 matches at 8 bases. The CDR3 totals 17 residues. V shed 5 bases and J 0 bases; nucleotides not matched to a gene: 11. Germline loops: CDR1 WNHNN, CDR2 SYGVQD (reference sequence). CDR3 loop: CASSPGRGQGMNTEAFF. DNA for the CDR3: TGCGCCAGCAGTCCTGGACGCGGACAGGGCATGAACACTGAAGCTTTCTTT.

V gene TRBV5-4 combines with J gene TRBJ1-1, with a possible D match to TRBD1 (6 bases). This CDR3 spans 14 amino acids. Trimming cost V 3 bases and J 6 bases, with 15 bases left between them. Germline V gene data show CDR1 as SGHNT and CDR2 as YYREEE (reference sequence). The CDR3 DNA reads as TGTGCCAGCAGCTCCAAAACACAGGGATCTGAAGCTTTCTTT. Translation: CASSSKTQGSEAFF.

The V gene is TRBV19, the J gene TRBJ2-7; D is perhaps TRBD2 (7 bases). Trimming took 3 bases from V and 0 from J, leaving 12 bases between them. Per germline, CDR1 LNHDA and CDR2 SQIVND (reference sequence). The CDR3 length is 15 residues. The CDR3 coding sequence is TGTGCCAGTAGTATTCGGGGGGCCTCCTCCTACGAGCAGTACTTC. Protein product: CASSIRGASSYEQYF.

This clone was observed a single time. The chain couples TRBV11-3 to TRBJ1-1, with D hard to call. Per the germline V gene, CDR1 is SGHNT and CDR2 is YENEEA. Trimming shortened V by 4 bases and J by 1 base, and 10 bases separated the two germline ends. CDR3 length: 14 residues. The CDR3 region is CASSYSPGNTEAFF. For the CDR3, the DNA is TGTGCCAGCAGCTACTCTCCGGGGAACACTGAAGCTTTCTTT.